This T cell receptor (beta chain) was observed in a study of cytomegalovirus exposure and HLA in healthy donors. Study-level information: Prior work identified some 120 million unique TCR beta sequences in some 180 million T cells. Study observations and caveats: As a later analysis showed, a missense DCLRE1C variant was linked to trimming of TCR beta V- and J-genes. The CMV antigen specificity of a few CMV-associated chains was confirmed through in vitro analysis. Immune exposure information comprised only CMV serostatus.

A note on this clone: Its target is not known.

PCR involved 60 Vbeta and 13 Jbeta primers. Assay used: immunoSEQ multiplex PCR; TCRdb lists only in-frame clones, some missing. The sample shows roughly 120,000 clones, 74% of them seen only once. The receptor was isolated from a woman in her 50s in good health and CMV-seropositive. Sequenced sample: PBMCs.

The CDR3 sequence is CASRIPQGFADYGYTF. The CDR3 DNA reads TGTGCCAGCAGAATCCCACAGGGCTTTGCTGACTATGGCTACACCTTC. The J gene is TRBJ1-2, the V gene TRBV28; TRBD1 is a possible D gene (6 bases). The CDR3 is made up of 16 amino acids. CDR1 is MDHEN, CDR2 SYDVKM, per germline. The V gene lost 6 bases and the J gene lost 3 bases, with 20 bases spanning the gap.